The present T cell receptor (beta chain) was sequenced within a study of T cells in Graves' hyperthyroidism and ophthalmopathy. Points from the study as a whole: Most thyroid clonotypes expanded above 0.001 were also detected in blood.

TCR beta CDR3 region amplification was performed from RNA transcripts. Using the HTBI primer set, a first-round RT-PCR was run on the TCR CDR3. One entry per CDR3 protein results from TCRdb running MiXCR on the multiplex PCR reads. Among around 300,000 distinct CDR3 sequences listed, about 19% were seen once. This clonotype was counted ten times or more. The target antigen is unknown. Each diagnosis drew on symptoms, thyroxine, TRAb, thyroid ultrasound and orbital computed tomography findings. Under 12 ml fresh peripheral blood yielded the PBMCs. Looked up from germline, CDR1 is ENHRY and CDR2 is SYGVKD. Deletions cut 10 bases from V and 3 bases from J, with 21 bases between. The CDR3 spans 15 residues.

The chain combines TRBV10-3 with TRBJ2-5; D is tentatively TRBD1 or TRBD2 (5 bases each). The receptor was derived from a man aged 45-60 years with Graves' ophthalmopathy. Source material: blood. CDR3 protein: CATANRGDRKETQYF. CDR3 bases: TGTGCCACCGCCAACCGTGGGGACCGTAAAGAGACCCAGTACTTC.